This paragraph reports one TCR beta chain. This clonotype was detected ten times or more. It has no known antigen specificity. Base-call qualities are not available, and no considerably larger clone is one nucleotide away. The record originates from a study of molecular identifiers for immune sequencing clone quantification (dated by TCRdb to the late 2010s). Background for the entire study: In a replicate experiment, RNA from roughly 21,000 or 96,000 naive CD8 T cells was split into five aliquots, four of which were sequenced. This methods study benchmarked molecular-identifier clustering-based TCR repertoire sequencing (MIDCIRS) and TCR RNA copy counting, using CD8 T cells to do so. Study-wide findings and limitations: When barcode sub-clustering was left out, chimeric consensus sequences inflated TCR diversity, with chimeras reaching as high as 47%. In CMV-specific effector cells, over 97% of molecules were held by clones above 20 RNA copies, whereas under 1% of molecules were held by such clones in naive cells. Modeling indicated 2.5 to 3 TCR RNA copies recovered per cell, compared with about ten by digital PCR, which implies a capture efficiency of around 30%. The naive libraries included spiked-in Jurkat TCR RNA (about ten copies' worth), and this RNA is not part of the donor repertoire. Identical TCR molecules sharing a barcode could cause highly expanded clone sizes to be underestimated. A single cell's worth of spiked-in Jurkat TCR RNA was reported detectable even among about 1.1 million naive CD8 T cells.

The receptor library was made with PCR. The sequencing machine was a NextSeq 500. Bulk TCR libraries were made following a previously described method, with the TCR primers given in Table S5. Purification of total RNA was performed with the Qiagen AllPrep DNA/RNA kit. Before analysis, reads from multiple sequencing runs of one library were combined. Processing in the source paper ran as follows. Reads were retained only if the reads had an exact TCR constant sequence, and the retained reads were trimmed to 150 nt and grouped according to their 12-nt molecular barcodes. Within each barcode group, reads were sub-clustered at a 15% Levenshtein threshold, and quality-weighted consensus sequences were built per RNA molecule. Non-functional sequences were excluded, and lower-count sequences lying one edit away from another sequence were also excluded. On the basis of fitting two negative binomial distributions, barcode sub-clusters with fewer than 20% of the maximum read count were discarded. TCRdb trimmed public reads at Q25 via fastp, called clones via MiXCR and kept in-frame beta chains. Merged by CDR3 protein, the rows form single entries marked with the most common genes and DNA. Here the V and J calls rest on TCRdb's processing, not on the authors' analysis. This sample comprises some 580,000 distinct CDR3 sequences, over 25% of them detected only once. Of the sample, approximately 0.75% is held by the ten largest clones.

Libraries of naive CD8 T cells were built from around 20,000 to 1,000,000 sorted cells, with 10%, 30% or 50% of the purified RNA used. Naive CD8 T cells, defined as CD8+CD4-CCR7+CD45RA+, were FACS-sorted into RLT Plus buffer on a BD FACSAria II. To test detection sensitivity, Jurkat RNA equal to under 13 TCR copies was added to samples of about 20,000-1,100,000 naive CD8 T cells. Enrichment of CD8 T cells was done with RosetteSep CD8+ T Cell Enrichment Cocktail plus Ficoll-Paque, and ACK red cell lysis came afterward. The CDR3 starts with the cysteine, ends with the phenylalanine, and has 15 residues. This entry keeps only the CDR3 DNA: 45 bases, framed from base 1. Compared with germline, V lacks 8 bases and J lacks 2 bases; bases without a gene match: 6. For CDR1 and CDR2, the germline V gene lists MGHRA and YSYEKL.

The chain couples TRBV4-1 to TRBJ2-6, with 7 bases matching TRBD1. The source material was naive CD8+ T cells from blood, with Jurkat cell RNA spiked in. The intended sense of this specimen's cell subset or site label: FACS-sorted CD8+CD4-CCR7+CD45RA+ naive T cells. The TCR was taken from a human donor in good health. Some libraries in this study had Jurkat cell RNA spiked in. Read as DNA, the sequence is TGCGCCAGCGCACCCGACAGGGCTGGGGCCAACGTCCTGACTTTC. Its translation is CASAPDRAGANVLTF.